This T cell receptor beta chain was captured in a study of graft-versus-host responses after intestinal transplantation. General study results and limits: GvH clones appeared in recipient marrow, some first in ileum or blood.

Germline V gene sequence: CDR1 SGHTA, CDR2 FQGNSA. The CDR3 contains 14 residues. TCRdb's table, derived via immunoSEQ multiplex PCR, lists solely in-frame clones and lacks some. This repertoire shows 5,500 to 8,000 clones, 26% found once; its top ten account for about 5%. Worth noting for this clone: A single base separates this from a much larger clone, so it may be a read error.

This specimen was alloreactive CD4+ T cells from a mixed lymphocyte reaction culture, taken before intestinal transplant. Subset specified: CFSE-low proliferating T cells sorted from approximately 6-day pre-transplant mixed lymphocyte reaction (GvH or HvG direction). This TCR was sampled from a human patient who received an intestinal transplant. V and J are TRBV7-2 and TRBJ1-2; D unresolved. CDR3 protein: CASSFTTVNYDYTF. Written as DNA, the CDR3 is TGTGCCAGCAGCTTCACGACGGTTAACTATGACTACACCTTC.